The rows below give T cell receptor beta chains drawn from one sample of a study of Ad26.COV2.S vaccination and SARS-CoV-2 variants. Data came from immunoSEQ multiplex PCR; TCRdb stores just in-frame clones and leaves some out. The repertoire holds around 450,000 clones, approximately 92% seen once, with about 2.4% in the top ten. Sample: peripheral blood, taken in a trial of Ad26.COV2.S vaccine versus placebo. The receptors here all came from a person aged 18 to 59 who received the Ad26.COV2.S COVID-19 vaccine or a placebo. Each CDR3 is given with its conserved first and last residue. D genes are given only for firm matches. Size is stated for part of the rows, as once, few or many counts, or as a class when the clone is expanded.

CDR3 protein	CDR3 DNA	D gene	V gene	J gene	clone size
CASSESTSRRETQYF	TGTGCCAGCAGTGAGTCTACCAGCAGGCGAGAGACCCAGTACTTC	-	TRBV2	TRBJ2-5	-
CASSEYGLAGVTDTQYF	TGTGCCAGCAGTGAATATGGCCTAGCGGGAGTGACAGATACGCAGTATTTT	TRBD2	TRBV25-1	TRBJ2-3	-
CASSASLADYNEQFF	TGTGCCAGTAGTGCCAGCCTAGCGGACTACAATGAGCAGTTCTTC	TRBD2	TRBV19	TRBJ2-1	-
CSVEDHVTGEDGEQFF	TGCAGCGTTGAAGATCACGTAACAGGGGAAGACGGTGAGCAGTTCTTC	TRBD1	TRBV29-1	TRBJ2-1	-
CASSLVGGIGDTQYF	TGCGCCAGCAGCTTGGTAGGGGGCATCGGAGATACGCAGTATTTT	TRBD1	TRBV5-1	TRBJ2-3	once
CASSLGYPLEGEKLFF	TGTGCCAGCAGCTTAGGTTACCCCCTCGAGGGAGAAAAACTGTTTTTT	-	TRBV7-9	TRBJ1-4	-
CASSDNRNTDTQYF	TGTGCCAGCAGTGACAATAGAAACACAGATACGCAGTATTTT	-	TRBV28	TRBJ2-3	-
CASSATAFSGNTIYF	TGTGCCAGCAGCGCGACCGCGTTCTCTGGAAACACCATATATTTT	-	TRBV11-3	TRBJ1-3	-
CASSPSPPGQGHEQYF	TGTGCCAGCTCCCCGTCCCCTCCGGGACAGGGCCACGAGCAGTACTTC	TRBD1	TRBV18	TRBJ2-7	-
CASSFRGRVDSPLHF	TGTGCCAGCAGCTTTCGGGGCAGGGTTGATTCACCCCTCCACTTT	-	TRBV7-9	TRBJ1-6	-
CASSFLTGGGEKLFF	TGCGCCAGCAGCTTCCTTACAGGGGGCGGGGAAAAACTGTTTTTT	TRBD1	TRBV5-1	TRBJ1-4	-
CAWSHRGTGELFF	TGTGCCTGGAGTCACAGGGGCACCGGGGAGCTGTTTTTT	TRBD1	TRBV30	TRBJ2-2	-
CASRPLGDSNQPQHF	TGTGCCAGCAGGCCCCTAGGAGATAGCAATCAGCCCCAGCATTTT	-	TRBV7-2	TRBJ1-5	once
CASSRLLQSPLHF	TGTGCCAGCAGCCGCCTGCTCCAGTCACCCCTCCACTTT	-	TRBV28	TRBJ1-6	-
CASSIRGDGNTIYF	TGTGCCAGTAGTATCCGGGGGGATGGAAACACCATATATTTT	-	TRBV19	TRBJ1-3	-
CASSGGVATFTDTQYF	TGTGCCAGCAGCGGGGGGGTAGCGACATTCACAGATACGCAGTATTTT	TRBD2	TRBV3-1/TRBV3-2	TRBJ2-3	-
CAWSTQWNTEAFF	TGTGCCTGGAGTACCCAGTGGAACACTGAAGCTTTCTTT	-	TRBV30	TRBJ1-1	-
CASSQGDRGPKKVNEQFF	TGTGCCAGCAGCCAAGGGGACAGGGGGCCGAAAAAAGTCAATGAGCAGTTCTTC	TRBD1	TRBV3-1/TRBV3-2	TRBJ2-1	-
CASSLGGGAINEQFF	TGTGCCAGCAGCTTAGGAGGGGGGGCTATAAATGAGCAGTTCTTC	-	TRBV7-2	TRBJ2-1	-
CASSTPTGDSNQPQHF	TGTGCCAGCAGTACCCCCACCGGGGATAGCAATCAGCCCCAGCATTTT	-	TRBV6-6	TRBJ1-5	-
CASSPRLEPADTQYF	TGTGCCAGCAGCCCCCGACTAGAACCGGCAGATACGCAGTATTTT	-	TRBV28	TRBJ2-3	-
CASSSFGRNSGNTIYF	TGTGCCAGCAGTTCCTTTGGACGGAACTCTGGAAACACCATATATTTT	-	TRBV27	TRBJ1-3	-
CASSIGGPQHF	TGTGCCAGTAGTATAGGGGGGCCCCAGCATTTT	-	TRBV19	TRBJ1-5	-
CASSYREEETQYF	TGTGCCAGTAGTTATCGGGAGGAGGAGACCCAGTACTTC	TRBD2	TRBV19	TRBJ2-5	-
CASSLRDNYGYTF	TGTGCCAGCAGCTTAAGGGACAACTATGGCTACACCTTC	-	TRBV25-1	TRBJ1-2	-
CASSQTGEPLQETQYF	TGTGCCAGCAGCCAAACAGGGGAACCTCTCCAAGAGACCCAGTACTTC	TRBD1	TRBV4-2	TRBJ2-5	-
CASSHLGRDTEAFF	TGCGCCAGCAGCCACCTTGGGCGCGACACTGAAGCTTTCTTT	-	TRBV4-1	TRBJ1-1	-
CASSPPFFSDSYNEQFF	TGTGCCAGCTCACCACCGTTTTTTAGTGACTCCTACAATGAGCAGTTCTTC	-	TRBV18	TRBJ2-1	-
CASSAGVLPLQETQYF	TGTGCCAGCAGCGCGGGGGTACTACCGCTACAAGAGACCCAGTACTTC	TRBD2	TRBV27	TRBJ2-5	-
CASSYSEGSGNTIYF	TGTGCCAGCAGTTACTCGGAGGGCTCTGGAAACACCATATATTTT	-	TRBV6-6	TRBJ1-3	-
CASSFGPRGRGANVLTF	TGTGCCAGCAGTTTTGGCCCCCGGGGGCGTGGGGCCAACGTCCTGACTTTC	-	TRBV27	TRBJ2-6	-
CATSRSPYLAGGLNEQFF	TGTGCCACCAGCAGATCGCCTTACCTAGCGGGGGGCCTCAATGAGCAGTTCTTC	TRBD2	TRBV15	TRBJ2-1	-
CASSPLTGGGSEQYF	TGTGCCAGCAGCCCTCTTACAGGGGGCGGGAGCGAGCAGTACTTC	TRBD1	TRBV9	TRBJ2-7	-
CASSSGTVPPFAGNTIYF	TGTGCCAGCAGCTCCGGGACAGTCCCGCCTTTCGCTGGAAACACCATATATTTT	TRBD1	TRBV5-6	TRBJ1-3	-
CASSVGTSGETQYF	TGCGCCAGCAGCGTGGGGACTAGCGGGGAGACCCAGTACTTC	TRBD2	TRBV5-1	TRBJ2-5	-
CASSQDPQETQYF	TGTGCCAGCAGTCAGGACCCTCAAGAGACCCAGTACTTC	-	TRBV6-5	TRBJ2-5	-
CASSLVPGMNEKLFF	TGCGCCAGCAGCTTGGTTCCAGGGATGAATGAAAAACTGTTTTTT	-	TRBV5-1	TRBJ1-4	-
CASSHQGQGFSYEQYF	TGTGCCAGCAGCCACCAGGGACAAGGGTTCTCCTACGAGCAGTACTTC	-	TRBV14	TRBJ2-7	-
CATSSGTGEVGNTIYF	TGTGCCACCAGCAGTGGGACAGGGGAGGTCGGAAACACCATATATTTT	TRBD1	TRBV15	TRBJ1-3	-
CASSYVGLAGWETQYF	TGTGCCAGCAGTTACGTGGGACTAGCGGGATGGGAGACCCAGTACTTC	TRBD2	TRBV6-2/TRBV6-3	TRBJ2-5	-
CAISAVLAGGPGETQYF	TGTGCCATCAGTGCCGTTTTGGCGGGAGGGCCTGGGGAGACCCAGTACTTC	TRBD2	TRBV10-3	TRBJ2-5	-